The 27 T cell receptor beta chains below all came from one sample that was sequenced in a study of CD8 T cells in ankylosing spondylitis. TCRdb processed the 5' RACE reads anew with MiXCR; each CDR3 protein has one entry. The table records hundreds of thousands of distinct CDR3 sequences, approximately 24% of them present only once. The sample was blood, either unsorted or a sorted T cell fraction (not recorded which). The receptors shown here come from a male donor with ankylosing spondylitis or in good health (not recorded which).

This chain links TRBV20-1 with TRBJ2-3; TRBD2 might be the D (5 bases). The germline gives CDR1 DFQATT, CDR2 SNEGSKA (reference sequence). The CDR3 totals 12 residues. Trimming pared 3 bases from V and 6 bases from J, leaving 10 bases between. CDR3 DNA: TGCAGTGCTAGCGGACTGGGGGATACGCAGTATTTT. It translates to CSASGLGDTQYF.

This clonotype was observed a few times. This chain joins TRBV20-1 and TRBJ1-1, with D tentatively TRBD1 (5 bases). The CDR3 is 12 amino acids. Germline values: CDR1 DFQATT, CDR2 SNEGSKA (reference sequence). The V gene lost 5 bases and the J gene lost 4 bases, with 11 bases spanning the gap. CDR3 residues: CSADSQGTEAFF. DNA of the CDR3: TGCAGTGCTGATAGTCAGGGCACTGAAGCTTTCTTT.

The chain is built from TRBV19 and TRBJ1-2; D not resolved. The germline V gene has CDR1 LNHDA and CDR2 SQIVND (reference sequence). V lost 6 bases and J lost 4, with 15 bases in between. This CDR3 has 14 amino acids. The CDR3 DNA sequence: TGTGCCAGTAGGCCAGGAGCAGCAGGCTATGGCTACACCTTC. It encodes CASRPGAAGYGYTF.

This clonotype was seen repeatedly, ten times or more. The chain carries TRBV7-8 and TRBJ1-4; 9 nucleotides agree with TRBD1. The V gene's germline CDR1 is SGHVS and CDR2 FQNEAQ. V was clipped by 3 bases and J by 8 bases; unmatched bases: 4. The CDR3 is 14 amino acids. The CDR3 DNA follows: TGTGCCAGCAGCTTGGGACAGGGAGGCGAAAAACTGTTTTTT. Its protein product is CASSLGQGGEKLFF.

This clonotype was picked up a small number of times. This rearrangement joins TRBV20-1 to TRBJ2-2; 12 bases agree with TRBD2. CDR1 and CDR2 (germline): DFQATT, SNEGSKA (reference sequence). This CDR3 region has 14 residues. With 5 bases clipped from V and 5 bases from J, the junction kept 3 bases outside the gene matches. The CDR3 DNA sequence: TGCAGTGCTGTCCTAGCGGGAGGGACCGGGGAGCTGTTTTTT. Residues: CSAVLAGGTGELFF.

The V and J genes are TRBV25-1 and TRBJ2-3; 9 bases map to TRBD2. The CDR3 loop spans 15 amino acids. The trim removed 5 bases at V and 5 bases at J, leaving 8 bases unmatched. Germline CDR1 is MGHDK and CDR2 is SYGVNS. The CDR3 DNA sequence: TGTGCCAGCAGTCCTGCGGGAGGGCCCGGAGATACGCAGTATTTT. It specifies CASSPAGGPGDTQYF.

The V call is TRBV20-1, the J call TRBJ1-4; 9 bases are shared with TRBD1. This CDR3 is built from 14 residues. The J segment lost 8 bases and the V segment lost 6 bases, leaving 10 bases of the junction unmatched. In germline, CDR1 is DFQATT, CDR2 SNEGSKA (reference sequence). The CDR3: CSARGQGKGEKLFF. The DNA of the CDR3 is TGCAGTGCCCGAGGACAGGGGAAGGGGGAAAAACTGTTTTTT.

V gene TRBV20-1 combines with J gene TRBJ2-7, with TRBD2 as a possible D gene (6 bases). V lost 6 bases to trimming and J lost 0 bases, with 18 bases between them. Germline-derived CDR1 and CDR2 are DFQATT and SNEGSKA (reference sequence). There are 15 residues in the CDR3. The chain's CDR3 is CSANGVGGPSYEQYF. The DNA of the CDR3 is TGCAGTGCAAACGGAGTGGGAGGCCCCTCCTACGAGCAGTACTTC.

About this clonotype: A read error is possible here, since a much larger clone lies one base away. This rearrangement joins TRBV29-1 to TRBJ1-1; maybe TRBD1 (5 bases). The germline V gene encodes CDR1 SQVTM and CDR2 ANQGSEA. CDR3 length: 14 amino acids. CDR3 protein: CGVGGSEGKTEAFF. CDR3 in DNA: TGCGGCGTTGGGGGGAGTGAGGGGAAGACTGAAGCTTTCTTT. The full variable domain, completed using reference TRBV29-1 and TRBJ1-1, is SAVISQKPSRDICQRGTSLTIQCQVDSQVTMMFWYRQQPGQSLTLIATANQGSEATYESGFVIDKFPISRPNLTFSTLTVSNMSPEDSSIYLCGVGGSEGKTEAFFGQGTRLTVV.

Only one count was recorded for this clonotype. The rearrangement uses TRBV13 and TRBJ2-7, with 7 bases identical to TRBD2. The germline V gene encodes CDR1 PRHDT and CDR2 FYEKMQ (reference sequence). The V gene end was trimmed by 0 bases and the J gene end by 8 bases; junction bases not matched to a gene: 4. This CDR3 is 13 amino acids long. The CDR3 nucleotides read TGTGCCAGCAGCTTAGGGAAGACTAGCAAGCAGTACTTC. It encodes CASSLGKTSKQYF.

This clonotype was counted many times. This sequence joins TRBV29-1 and TRBJ1-5; D gene uncertain. V lost 4 bases and J 3 bases, leaving 7 bases between the germline ends. The CDR3 extends over 12 amino acids. Germline loops: CDR1 SQVTM, CDR2 ANQGSEA. CDR3 nucleotide sequence: TGCAGCGTTGTGGCAGACAATCAGCCCCAGCATTTT. Its protein is CSVVADNQPQHF.

V gene TRBV29-1 combines with J gene TRBJ2-5; D gene ambiguous. V lost 3 bases and J lost 2, with 7 bases in between. Germline assignment: CDR1 SQVTM and CDR2 ANQGSEA. The CDR3 covers 12 residues. The CDR3 DNA is TGCAGCGTTGAGGTACAGCAAGAGACCCAGTACTTC. Amino acids: CSVEVQQETQYF.

This clonotype was observed many times. The chain is built from TRBV4-1 and TRBJ1-2; a weak D match, TRBD1 (6 bases). The CDR3 loop spans 16 amino acids. Trimming took off 2 bases at V and 1 base at J, with 14 bases between the two ends. Germline CDR1 reads MGHRA; CDR2 reads YSYEKL. CDR3 region: CASSQSRQELNYGYTF. CDR3 bases: TGCGCCAGCAGCCAATCTCGACAGGAACTTAACTATGGCTACACCTTC.

The V gene is TRBV20-1, the J gene TRBJ1-3; possible D gene TRBD1, 5 bases. Trimming took 6 bases from V and 2 from J, leaving 11 bases between them. There are 13 residues in the CDR3. Germline lookup yields CDR1 DFQATT and CDR2 SNEGSKA (reference sequence). The chain's CDR3 is CSAATVTGNTIYF. The DNA for the CDR3 is TGCAGTGCCGCGACAGTGACTGGAAACACCATATATTTT.

This clonotype has more than one count but fewer than ten. The V call is TRBV6-1, the J call TRBJ1-2; maybe TRBD1 (5 bases). The V end lost 6 bases, the J end lost 1 base, and 9 bases lay between the germline ends. There are 13 residues in the CDR3. The germline CDR1 and CDR2 sequences are MNHNS and SASEGT. CDR3 in DNA: TGTGCCAGCAGACGCGACAGTAACTATGGCTACACCTTC. This encodes CASRRDSNYGYTF.

This clonotype was detected ten times or more. This chain uses TRBV7-2 with TRBJ1-2; D is uncertain. V was clipped by 1 base and J by 7 bases, with 13 bases between them. CDR1 is SGHTA, CDR2 FQGNSA, per germline. This CDR3 is 14 amino acids long. This CDR3 is CASSLVQRHRGYTF. In nucleotides, the CDR3 is TGTGCCAGCAGCTTAGTACAGAGACATCGTGGCTACACCTTC.

The chain carries TRBV11-2 and TRBJ2-5; D call uncertain. Germline assignment: CDR1 SGHAT and CDR2 FQNNGV. V was shortened by 2 bases and J by 5 bases, with 9 bases between the two germline ends. This CDR3 region has 13 residues. The CDR3 bases are TGTGCCAGCAGCTTAAACTTGCTGGAGACCCAGTACTTC. Protein sequence: CASSLNLLETQYF.

This clonotype showed up many times. The chain links TRBV10-3 to TRBJ1-1; D remains unclear. This CDR3 has 14 amino acids. The germline V gene encodes CDR1 ENHRY and CDR2 SYGVKD. V was cut by 2 bases and J by 1 base, with 8 bases left in between. In DNA form, the CDR3 reads TGTGCCATCAGTGAGAGGGAACCGAACACTGAAGCTTTCTTT. Amino acids: CAISEREPNTEAFF.

Ten or more counts support this clonotype. The chain is built from TRBV20-1 and TRBJ2-1, with 8 bases fitting TRBD2. Trimming removed 5 bases from V and 6 bases from J; junction bases left unmatched: 9. Germline V gives CDR1 DFQATT, CDR2 SNEGSKA (reference sequence). The CDR3 covers 14 residues. The CDR3 coding sequence is TGCAGTGCTTTCAAGACCGGGACTAGCAATGAGCAGTTCTTC. Its translation: CSAFKTGTSNEQFF.

Ten or more counts support this clonotype. The genes are TRBV28 and TRBJ2-1; D is perhaps TRBD1 or TRBD2 (5 bases each). Germline CDR1 is MDHEN and CDR2 is SYDVKM. The V and J ends lost 2 bases and 7 bases respectively, with 9 bases between them. The CDR3 totals 13 residues. The CDR3 sequence is CASSLGGLNEQFF. The CDR3 DNA reads as TGTGCCAGCAGTTTAGGGGGTTTAAATGAGCAGTTCTTC.

The table lists this clonotype with many counts. The chain is built from TRBV25-1 and TRBJ1-1; D is possibly TRBD1 (6 bases). The CDR3 sequence is 12 residues long. Trimming removed 3 bases at V and 7 bases at J, with 9 bases between. The germline gives CDR1 MGHDK, CDR2 SYGVNS. In nucleotides, the CDR3 is TGTGCCAGCAGTGACTCAGGGGATGAAGCTTTCTTT. Protein: CASSDSGDEAFF. The whole variable domain, remainder taken from reference TRBV25-1 and TRBJ1-1, is EADIYQTPRYLVIGTGKKITLECSQTMGHDKMYWYQQDPGMELHLIHYSYGVNSTEKGDLSSESTVSRIRTEHFPLTLESARPSHTSQYLCASSDSGDEAFFGQGTRLTVV.

In its sample, this clonotype was seen a few times. The chain joins TRBV12-3 or TRBV12-4 to TRBJ1-2; a possible D gene is TRBD1 (6 bases). Trimming left V 6 bases short and J 3 bases short, with 17 bases between. This CDR3 has 15 residues. The CDR3 spells CASSPGEGGDYGYTF. The CDR3 region has the DNA TGTGCCAGCAGCCCCGGAGAGGGGGGGGACTATGGCTACACCTTC.

This clonotype was counted many times. The rearrangement uses TRBV7-2 and TRBJ1-1; TRBD1 might be the D (5 bases). The CDR3 length is 13 residues. Trimming shortened V by 2 bases and J by 6 bases, and 10 bases separated the two germline ends. Per the germline V gene, CDR1 is SGHTA and CDR2 is FQGNSA. CDR3 loop: CASSLTWGAEAFF. The DNA for the CDR3 is TGTGCCAGCAGCTTAACGTGGGGCGCTGAAGCTTTCTTT.

This clonotype was seen many times. The rearrangement uses TRBV20-1 and TRBJ1-2, with 7 bases identical to TRBD1. Trimming took 3 bases from V and 1 from J; bases not matched to a gene: 11. This CDR3 is built from 16 residues. From germline, CDR1 is DFQATT and CDR2 SNEGSKA (reference sequence). Written as DNA, the CDR3 is TGCAGTGCTAGCCTGACAGGGATCGACTTTAACTATGGCTACACCTTC. This encodes CSASLTGIDFNYGYTF.

This clonotype has at least ten counts. The CDR3 region has the DNA TGCAGTGCTAGAGAGGGGACTAGCGCCTACGAGCAGTACTTC. This gives the protein CSAREGTSAYEQYF. The chain employs TRBV20-1 and TRBJ2-7, with 10 bases fitting TRBD2. The CDR3 length is 14 residues. CDR1 is DFQATT and CDR2 is SNEGSKA in the germline V gene (reference sequence). Losses at the gene ends were 0 bases for V and 2 bases for J; bases not matched to a gene: 1.

This clonotype was recorded many times. The V and J genes are TRBV7-8 and TRBJ1-6, with a weak D call TRBD1 (5 bases). The V and J ends lost 4 bases and 5 bases respectively, with 9 bases between them. The germline V gene encodes CDR1 SGHVS and CDR2 FQNEAQ. There are 14 residues in the CDR3. The CDR3 DNA reads as TGTGCCAGCAGCTGGGGCGGCGATAATTCACCCCTCCACTTT. Residues: CASSWGGDNSPLHF.

This clonotype was detected ten times or more. This rearrangement joins TRBV5-1 to TRBJ2-7, with 9 bases identical to TRBD1. This CDR3 region has 14 residues. Germline V gene lookup returns CDR1 SGHRS and CDR2 YFSETQ. V lost 4 bases to trimming and J lost 2 bases; unmatched junction nucleotides: 4. The CDR3: CASSHGQGTYEQYF. In DNA, the CDR3 is TGCGCCAGCAGCCACGGACAGGGGACCTACGAGCAGTACTTC.